Shown below are 3 T cell receptor beta chains from a single sample sequenced in a study of beta chain features in type 1 diabetes. Study findings and constraints: Across all four CD4+ subsets, people with type 1 diabetes showed modestly shorter TCRB CDR3s.

Of the isolated RNA, all was reverse transcribed, and so the sequenced material was expressed TCRB transcripts. TCRdb's table, derived via immunoSEQ multiplex PCR, lists solely in-frame clones and lacks some. In the table there are 300,000 to 350,000 clones, around an eighth of which are singletons. The antigens of these receptors remain unknown. The sample consisted of naive CD4+ T cells from blood. Source of these receptors: a woman aged 18 to 35 with type 1 diabetes.

The chain combines TRBV7-9 with TRBJ2-1; 9 bases line up with TRBD2. The CDR3 contains 16 residues. Germline V lookup: CDR1 SEHNR, CDR2 FQNEAQ (reference sequence). The junction had 3 bases not matched to a gene; V was cut back by 1 base and J by 2 bases. The CDR3 loop is CASSLEAGGTYNEQFF. CDR3 sequence (DNA): TGTGCCAGCAGCTTAGAGGCGGGGGGGACCTACAATGAGCAGTTCTTC.

The table lists this clone with a few counts. The chain couples TRBV30 to TRBJ2-7; TRBD2 agrees at 11 bases. Germline-derived CDR1 and CDR2 are GTSNPN and SVGIG (reference sequence). The CDR3 has 20 residues. After removal of 0 bases from V and 6 bases from J, the junction contained 22 bases not matched to a gene. The CDR3 bases are TGTGCCTGGAGTGTACCGATCTATCTAGCGGGAGGACGCCGGAGAGGCGAGCAGTACGTC. It encodes CAWSVPIYLAGGRRRGEQYV.

This clone was counted between two and nine times. This chain uses TRBV6-5 with TRBJ2-7, with 8 bases that match TRBD2. This CDR3 has 15 residues. The germline gives CDR1 MNHEY, CDR2 SVGAGI. V lost 0 bases and J lost 3; bases outside the gene matches: 4. CDR3 in amino acids: CASSYSTGGIYEQYV. The CDR3 DNA follows: TGTGCCAGCAGTTACTCGACGGGAGGGATCTACGAGCAGTACGTC.